The 25 T cell receptor beta chains reported below all come from one sample, sequenced in a study of blood T cells in healthy people across ages. The use of a sample-barcoded 5' primer and a J-beta primer mix characterized a second PCR of about 6 to 11 cycles. In TCRdb, the 5' RACE reads were re-called with MiXCR into one record per CDR3 protein. Here the sample spans 1.5 million to 2 million distinct CDR3 sequences, about 49% being singletons. The sequenced sample consisted of blood. These receptors all stem from a woman aged 40 to 50 in good health.

The rearrangement joins TRBV20-1 to TRBJ1-2; D unresolved. The CDR3 length is 13 residues. Trimming took off 5 bases at V and 4 bases at J, with 14 bases between the two ends. Germline CDR1 and CDR2: DFQATT and SNEGSKA (reference sequence). CDR3 residues: CSAAPQATYGYTF. The CDR3 DNA sequence: TGCAGTGCTGCGCCTCAGGCTACCTATGGCTACACCTTC.

The V call is TRBV7-2, the J call TRBJ1-1; D call uncertain. CDR1 is SGHTA and CDR2 is FQGNSA in the germline V gene. The CDR3 has 11 amino acids. V was trimmed by 1 base and J by 10 bases, leaving 7 bases between them. The CDR3 nucleotides are TGTGCCAGCAGCTTAGGACGGGGAGCTTTCTTT. Protein product: CASSLGRGAFF.

The V and J genes are TRBV12-3 or TRBV12-4 and TRBJ1-4, with D possibly being TRBD1 (5 bases). The CDR3 consists of 14 residues. V lost 5 bases and J lost 8, with 15 bases in between. CDR3 DNA: TGTGCCAGCAGTATCCCGGGGACTGGGGAAAAACTGTTTTTT. This encodes CASSIPGTGEKLFF.

The chain recombines TRBV29-1 with TRBJ2-7; D could derive from TRBD1 or TRBD2 (5 bases each). This CDR3 is built from 15 residues. Trimming removed 6 bases from V and 0 bases from J, with 18 bases in between. Germline CDR1 is SQVTM and CDR2 is ANQGSEA. CDR3: CSVQPRGSSSYEQYF. As DNA, the CDR3 is TGCAGCGTCCAACCGAGGGGCAGTAGCTCCTACGAGCAGTACTTC.

The chain recombines TRBV10-2 with TRBJ2-3; the D gene is possibly TRBD2 (6 bases). Germline values: CDR1 WSHSY, CDR2 SAAADI. V was cut by 8 bases and J by 0 bases, with 15 bases left in between. The CDR3 runs 15 residues. As DNA, the CDR3 is TGCGCCAGCGCGGCCGGAAGCGGGAGCACAGATACGCAGTATTTT. It encodes CASAAGSGSTDTQYF.

The chain couples TRBV5-1 to TRBJ2-5, with D possibly called TRBD1 or TRBD2 (6 bases each). The CDR3 spans 15 residues. V lost 0 bases and J 5 bases, leaving 14 bases between the germline ends. Per germline, CDR1 SGHRS and CDR2 YFSETQ. This CDR3 reads CASSLVGGRSETQYF. CDR3 DNA: TGCGCCAGCAGCTTGGTGGGGGGCCGATCGGAGACCCAGTACTTC.

The chain employs TRBV29-1 and TRBJ1-2; D is uncertain. Germline V lookup: CDR1 SQVTM, CDR2 ANQGSEA. Deletions cut 5 bases from V and 6 bases from J, with 13 bases between. The CDR3 spans 12 residues. CDR3 sequence reads: CSVPLGLHGYTF. The CDR3 DNA reads as TGCAGCGTTCCATTGGGCCTCCATGGCTACACCTTC. The full variable domain, rest sourced from reference TRBV29-1 and TRBJ1-2, is SAVISQKPSRDICQRGTSLTIQCQVDSQVTMMFWYRQQPGQSLTLIATANQGSEATYESGFVIDKFPISRPNLTFSTLTVSNMSPEDSSIYLCSVPLGLHGYTFGSGTRLTVV.

V and J are TRBV28 and TRBJ2-5; weak D call: TRBD2 (6 bases). Trimming left V 4 bases short and J 1 base short, with 13 bases between. Germline loops: CDR1 MDHEN, CDR2 SYDVKM. CDR3 size: 15 residues. The CDR3 spells CASSWVGGTQETQYF. For the CDR3, the DNA is TGTGCCAGCAGTTGGGTAGGCGGGACCCAAGAGACCCAGTACTTC.

The rearrangement joins TRBV11-2 to TRBJ2-1; 10 positions match TRBD2. Germline V gene sequence: CDR1 SGHAT, CDR2 FQNNGV. The CDR3 loop spans 16 amino acids. Trimming removed 5 bases from V and 2 bases from J; junction bases left unmatched: 6. Here the CDR3 DNA reads TGTGCCAGCAGCCTGAGCGGGGGGGTCGCCTACAATGAGCAGTTCTTC. Translated, it gives CASSLSGGVAYNEQFF.

This clonotype showed up just a few times. V gene TRBV5-1 combines with J gene TRBJ1-5; D not resolved. From germline, CDR1 is SGHRS and CDR2 YFSETQ. Trimming cost V 5 bases and J 3 bases, with 9 bases left between them. CDR3 length: 13 amino acids. The DNA for the CDR3 is TGCGCCAGCAGAGCAGAACCCAATCAGCCCCAGCATTTT. Translated: CASRAEPNQPQHF.

This clonotype was observed a few times. The chain combines TRBV7-2 with TRBJ2-4; weak D call: TRBD2 (6 bases). Deletions cut 4 bases from V and 14 bases from J, with 18 bases between. Germline CDR1 is SGHTA and CDR2 is FQGNSA. This CDR3 comprises 13 residues. CDR3 nucleotide sequence: TGTGCCAGCAGCTCTGGCGGAGGGAATTCCAAGTACTTC. Protein sequence: CASSSGGGNSKYF.

This clonotype was recorded only once. The chain carries TRBV24-1 and TRBJ2-7; 11 bases fit TRBD1. V lost 3 bases, J lost 3 bases, and 15 bases stayed unmatched. The CDR3 contains 19 residues. Germline V gene lookup returns CDR1 KGHDR and CDR2 SFDVKD. The CDR3 loop reads CATSDLQGQGAWNHYEQYF. CDR3 DNA: TGTGCCACCAGTGATCTACAAGGACAGGGGGCATGGAACCACTACGAGCAGTACTTC.

A few counts support this clonotype. This sequence joins TRBV20-1 and TRBJ1-1; 7 bases are a match to TRBD1. Per the germline V gene, CDR1 is DFQATT and CDR2 is SNEGSKA (reference sequence). Trimming at V came to 5 bases and at J to 4 bases, leaving 10 bases not matched to a gene. The CDR3 covers 14 residues. The CDR3 sequence is CSALQRQGGTEAFF. CDR3 bases: TGCAGTGCTCTCCAACGACAGGGAGGCACTGAAGCTTTCTTT.

This clonotype was detected a few times. The chain joins TRBV20-1 to TRBJ1-1, with D perhaps matching TRBD1 (6 bases). The length of the CDR3 is 14 residues. Germline CDR1 and CDR2: DFQATT and SNEGSKA (reference sequence). V lost 0 bases and J 5 bases, leaving 13 bases between the germline ends. The CDR3 reads CSAREATGRTEAFF. CDR3 coding DNA: TGCAGTGCTAGAGAAGCAACAGGGAGAACTGAAGCTTTCTTT.

This clonotype was detected a few times. The rearrangement links TRBV3-1 to TRBJ2-7, with 11 nucleotides matching TRBD2. CDR1 is LGHDT, CDR2 YNNKEL, per germline (reference sequence). The CDR3 has 17 amino acids. Germline trimming cut 0 bases from V and 2 bases from J; bases unmatched to any gene: 6. The CDR3 DNA follows: TGTGCCAGCAGCCAAGATATCGGGACTAGCGGAACCTACGAGCAGTACTTC. This sequence encodes CASSQDIGTSGTYEQYF.

This chain connects TRBV20-1 to TRBJ1-2, with D possibly being TRBD1 (5 bases). The germline gives CDR1 DFQATT, CDR2 SNEGSKA (reference sequence). This CDR3 has 14 residues. V lost 6 bases to trimming and J lost 4 bases, with 18 bases between them. This CDR3 is CSAWTQGPLYGYTF. In DNA form, the CDR3 reads TGCAGTGCATGGACACAAGGGCCCCTCTATGGCTACACCTTC.

This chain joins TRBV29-1 and TRBJ2-6; D may be TRBD2 (7 bases). This CDR3 has 16 amino acids. With 2 bases removed from V and 0 bases from J, the gap between germline ends came to 11 bases. Germline V CDR1 and CDR2: SQVTM, ANQGSEA. The CDR3 sequence: CSVETRGPSGANVLTF. For the CDR3, the DNA is TGCAGCGTTGAAACGCGGGGGCCCTCTGGGGCCAACGTCCTGACTTTC. The entire variable domain, with the rest obtained from reference TRBV29-1 and TRBJ2-6, is as follows: SAVISQKPSRDICQRGTSLTIQCQVDSQVTMMFWYRQQPGQSLTLIATANQGSEATYESGFVIDKFPISRPNLTFSTLTVSNMSPEDSSIYLCSVETRGPSGANVLTFGAGSRLTVL.

This rearrangement joins TRBV29-1 to TRBJ2-6; D is ambiguous. In germline, CDR1 is SQVTM, CDR2 ANQGSEA. This CDR3 comprises 14 residues. V lost 0 bases and J lost 8, with 11 bases in between. DNA of the CDR3: TGCAGCGTTGAAGAAGACCGGCTTTCCAACGTCCTGACTTTC. Encoded protein: CSVEEDRLSNVLTF.

The V and J genes are TRBV6-2 or TRBV6-3 and TRBJ2-3; 15 bases line up with TRBD2. CDR1 and CDR2 from the germline V gene are MNHEY and SVGEGT. The CDR3 has 16 amino acids. The V and J ends lost 6 bases and 5 bases, in that order; junction bases with no gene match: 6. The CDR3 DNA reads TGTGCCAGCAGCTGGACTAGCGGGGGGGCCGAAGATACGCAGTATTTT. Translation gives CASSWTSGGAEDTQYF.

This clonotype was detected a few times. The rearrangement links TRBV20-1 to TRBJ2-7; TRBD2 aligns across 12 bases. Per germline, CDR1 DFQATT and CDR2 SNEGSKA (reference sequence). The CDR3 has 15 residues. V lost 2 bases, J lost 0 bases, and 2 bases stayed unmatched. The CDR3 protein is CSARRTSGDSYEQYF. Written as DNA, the CDR3 is TGCAGTGCTAGACGGACTAGCGGGGACTCCTACGAGCAGTACTTC.

The CDR3, as DNA: TGTGCCAGCAGACCGGTAGGTCGCGATGAGCAGTTCTTC. As protein: CASRPVGRDEQFF. This rearrangement joins TRBV6-5 to TRBJ2-1; no firm D call. V lost 6 bases, J lost 8 bases, and 14 bases lay in between. The CDR3 length is 13 residues. Germline V gene data show CDR1 as MNHEY and CDR2 as SVGAGI.

This chain connects TRBV7-9 to TRBJ2-7, with a tentative D call TRBD2 (7 bases). V dropped 5 bases and J dropped 7 bases, with 24 bases sitting between them. Germline values: CDR1 SEHNR, CDR2 FQNEAQ (reference sequence). This CDR3 is 16 amino acids long. CDR3 protein: CASSPEGGDPSKEQYF. For the CDR3, the DNA is TGTGCCAGCAGCCCCGAGGGGGGGGACCCTTCGAAAGAGCAGTACTTC.

The chain carries TRBV20-1 and TRBJ2-3; maybe TRBD2 (6 bases). V was pared by 5 bases and J by 6 bases, with 15 bases between. CDR1 and CDR2 from the germline V gene are DFQATT and SNEGSKA (reference sequence). This CDR3 has 13 residues. The CDR3 nucleotides are TGCAGTGCTCAAGGAGGGTCGGTGGATACGCAGTATTTT. It is translated as CSAQGGSVDTQYF.

The chain couples TRBV7-2 to TRBJ2-3; D is perhaps TRBD1 (6 bases). Germline V gene sequence: CDR1 SGHTA, CDR2 FQGNSA. Trimming cost V 5 bases and J 3 bases, with 21 bases left between them. The CDR3 runs to 17 residues. The CDR3 bases are TGTGCCAGCAGCACCCAATCTACAGGGACCTGGACAGATACGCAGTATTTT. Its protein product is CASSTQSTGTWTDTQYF.

In nucleotides, the CDR3 is TGTGCCAGCAGCCAAGATATGGGACAGGGGGACTATGGCTACACCTTC. Protein: CASSQDMGQGDYGYTF. This rearrangement joins TRBV4-2 to TRBJ1-2; the match to TRBD1 covers 11 bases. In germline, CDR1 is LGHNA, CDR2 YNFKEQ. The J segment lost 3 bases and the V segment lost 0 bases, leaving 3 bases of the junction unmatched. The CDR3 is 16 amino acids.